The entry below gives a single T cell receptor (beta chain) sequence along with its context. This sample is drawn from a study of technical replicates of blood from a handful of donors. Assay: immunoSEQ multiplex PCR; the TCRdb copy retains only in-frame clones and omits some. The table includes about 84,000 clones, roughly 97% detected once. The sample was T cells isolated from PBMCs. This clonotype was obtained from a human donor in good health.

This CDR3 is CASSPPRSLCPYEQYF. CDR3 DNA sequence: TGCGCCAGCAGTCCCCCTCGCAGTCTTTGCCCCTACGAGCAGTACTTC. The chain links TRBV23-1 to TRBJ2-7, with D unclear. TRBV23-1 is an open reading frame whose function is uncertain. Deletions cut 4 bases from V and 2 bases from J, with 18 bases between. CDR3 length equals 16 residues.